The 25 T cell receptor beta chains below were found in one sample sequenced in a study of blood T cell repertoires in COVID-19. Clones were sequenced by immunoSEQ multiplex PCR, and TCRdb holds only the in-frame ones, with some missing. The data show 190,000 or so clones, approximately 90% seen once. The sequenced material came from PBMCs or T cells enriched from blood (not recorded which). The receptor source for this set is a woman aged 25 to 45 who had recovered from COVID-19.

The genes are TRBV7-3 and TRBJ2-2; D might be TRBD1 (5 bases). Germline CDR1 reads SGHTA; CDR2 reads FQGTGA. V was trimmed by 2 bases and J by 0 bases, leaving 10 bases between them. This CDR3 is built from 16 residues. The CDR3, as DNA: TGTGCCAGCAGCTTAGGGGCCCTCGCGAACACCGGGGAGCTGTTTTTT. As protein: CASSLGALANTGELFF.

The rearrangement links TRBV27 to TRBJ2-7; 8 nucleotides line up with TRBD2. Germline CDR1 MNHEY, CDR2 SMNVEV (reference sequence). The CDR3 length is 13 residues. V lost 10 bases, J lost 3 bases, and 8 bases stayed unmatched. The CDR3 loop reads CATGAGGSYEQYF. For the CDR3, the DNA is TGTGCCACCGGGGCGGGGGGAAGCTACGAGCAGTACTTC.

CDR3 in DNA: TGTGCCAGCAGCTCTTGGACAGGTAGGGGCACTGAAGCTTTCTTT. Encoded protein: CASSSWTGRGTEAFF. The chain joins TRBV7-8 to TRBJ1-1; 7 bases are shared with TRBD1. CDR1 SGHVS and CDR2 FQNEAQ come from the germline V gene. V was pared by 4 bases and J by 4 bases, with 9 bases of the junction left unmatched. The CDR3 is made up of 15 amino acids.

The rearrangement uses TRBV5-6 and TRBJ1-6; 11 nucleotides line up with TRBD1. With V trimmed by 0 bases and J by 10 bases, 6 bases remained unmatched. The CDR3 length is 16 residues. The germline CDR1 and CDR2 sequences are SGHDT and YYEEEE. CDR3 sequence reads: CASSLAGTGGNSPLHF. The CDR3 coding sequence is TGTGCCAGCAGCTTGGCCGGGACAGGGGGAAACTCACCCCTCCACTTT.

This clone was recorded only once. The chain has TRBV9 and TRBJ1-1; perhaps TRBD1 as D (5 bases). Trimming cost V 4 bases and J 0 bases, with 16 bases left between them. The germline V gene has CDR1 SGDLS and CDR2 YYNGEE. The CDR3 spans 16 residues. The CDR3 region has the DNA TGTGCCAGCAGCCCAGCAGGGAAAGGGATGAACACTGAAGCTTTCTTT. It yields the protein CASSPAGKGMNTEAFF.

V and J are TRBV18 and TRBJ1-1; 11 bases map to TRBD1. V trimming: 0 bases; J trimming: 13 bases; junction bases outside the gene matches: 7. Per germline, CDR1 KGHSH and CDR2 LQKENI. The CDR3 sequence is 14 residues long. The CDR3 region has the DNA TGTGCCAGCTCACCACCGGACAGGGGGCTGAAAGATTTCTTT. This codes for CASSPPDRGLKDFF.

This rearrangement joins TRBV10-1 to TRBJ1-3; D remains ambiguous. V lost 0 bases and J lost 4, with 10 bases in between. Germline CDR1 reads WNHNN; CDR2 reads SYGVQD (reference sequence). The CDR3 is made up of 15 amino acids. The CDR3 region is CASSESTGCGNTIYF. Written as DNA, the CDR3 is TGCGCCAGCAGTGAGTCGACGGGTTGCGGAAACACCATATATTTT.

The J gene is TRBJ2-5, the V gene TRBV6-1; 11 bases line up with TRBD2. Germline-derived CDR1 and CDR2 are MNHNS and SASEGT. Trimming removed 2 bases from V and 5 bases from J; junction bases left unmatched: 4. The CDR3 has 15 residues. The DNA of the CDR3 is TGTGCCAGCAGTGAAACTAGCGGGAGTGGGGAGACCCAGTACTTC. This codes for CASSETSGSGETQYF.

The rearrangement uses TRBV10-3 and TRBJ2-3; 9 bases fit TRBD2. The CDR3 covers 13 residues. CDR1 and CDR2 from the germline V gene are ENHRY and SYGVKD. The V gene end was trimmed by 9 bases and the J gene end by 3 bases; junction bases not matched to a gene: 4. The CDR3 region has the DNA TGTGCCATAGGAGCGGGAGGAACAGATACGCAGTATTTT. Residues: CAIGAGGTDTQYF.

The chain carries TRBV5-8 and TRBJ2-5, with D hard to call. The germline V and J ends were trimmed by 4 bases and 3 bases, with 4 bases remaining between them. Germline CDR1 reads SGHTS; CDR2 reads YDEGEE. The CDR3 is 11 residues long. The CDR3 loop reads CASSPEETQYF. The CDR3 bases are TGTGCCAGCAGCCCCGAAGAGACCCAGTACTTC. The full variable domain, rest sourced from reference TRBV5-8 and TRBJ2-5, is EAGVTQSPTHLIKTRGQQATLRCSPISGHTSVYWYQQALGLGLQFLLWYDEGEERNRGNFPPRFSGRQFPNYSSELNVNALELEDSALYLCASSPEETQYFGPGTRLLVL.

The CDR3 is CASSQEWESLLYNEQFF. DNA for the CDR3: TGCGCCAGCAGCCAAGAATGGGAGTCCCTACTTTACAATGAGCAGTTCTTC. The chain joins TRBV4-3 to TRBJ2-1, with a tentative D call TRBD2 (5 bases). CDR1 LGHNA and CDR2 YSLEER come from the germline V gene. The CDR3 consists of 17 residues. Trimming shortened V by 0 bases and J by 4 bases, and 16 bases separated the two germline ends.

Here the CDR3 reads CASSFTGGTYEQYF. DNA for the CDR3: TGTGCCAGCAGCTTCACAGGGGGTACGTACGAGCAGTACTTC. V and J are TRBV5-4 and TRBJ2-7; 8 bases map to TRBD1. The CDR3 is 14 residues long. V lost 2 bases, J lost 4 bases, and 5 bases stayed unmatched. Germline V gives CDR1 SGHNT, CDR2 YYREEE (reference sequence).

The rearrangement links TRBV6-5 to TRBJ1-4; 8 bases map to TRBD1. The ends lost 6 bases at V and 4 bases at J; junction bases unmatched: 7. Germline V gene data show CDR1 as MNHEY and CDR2 as SVGAGI. The CDR3 is made up of 15 amino acids. The CDR3 bases are TGTGCCAGCAGACGGACGACAGGGGTTAATGAAAAACTGTTTTTT. Translation: CASRRTTGVNEKLFF.

DNA of the CDR3: TGCGCCAGCAGCTTGAGTGCAGGGCTGAACACTGAAGCTTTCTTT. Amino acid sequence: CASSLSAGLNTEAFF. The rearrangement joins TRBV5-1 to TRBJ1-1; D is possibly TRBD1 (5 bases). This CDR3 contains 15 residues. V was trimmed by 1 base and J by 0 bases, leaving 10 bases between them. CDR1 and CDR2 from the germline V gene are SGHRS and YFSETQ.

The chain employs TRBV11-1 and TRBJ2-7; 13 nucleotides line up with TRBD2. The CDR3 covers 16 residues. CDR1 and CDR2 (germline): SGHAT, FQDESV (reference sequence). J gave up 5 bases and V 5 bases, and 9 bases lay outside the gene matches. CDR3 nucleotides: TGTGCCAGCAGCCGACTAGCGGGAGGACTCGGCCACGAGCAGTACTTC. Residues: CASSRLAGGLGHEQYF.

The rearrangement links TRBV29-1 to TRBJ2-3; maybe TRBD1 (6 bases). Germline CDR1 and CDR2: SQVTM and ANQGSEA. The ends were cut back, 6 bases at V and 5 bases at J, with 9 bases in the middle. The CDR3 is 11 amino acids. CDR3 sequence reads: CSVPRGDTQYF. The CDR3 DNA reads TGCAGCGTCCCCAGGGGAGATACGCAGTATTTT.

This clone appeared a single time. This chain uses TRBV11-2 with TRBJ2-2; 13 bases fit TRBD2. The CDR3 consists of 17 residues. The germline V gene has CDR1 SGHAT and CDR2 FQNNGV. V shed 4 bases and J 0 bases; nucleotides not matched to a gene: 2. In DNA form, the CDR3 reads TGTGCCAGCAGCTCCGGGACTAGCGGGACGAACACCGGGGAGCTGTTTTTT. It specifies CASSSGTSGTNTGELFF.

Written as DNA, the CDR3 is TGTGCCAGCTCACCACCAGGGGATCAGCCCCAGCATTTT. Translation: CASSPPGDQPQHF. This chain joins TRBV18 and TRBJ1-5; possible D gene TRBD1, 5 bases. The CDR3 is 13 amino acids. CDR1 and CDR2 (germline): KGHSH, LQKENI. V was shortened by 0 bases and J by 5 bases, with 5 bases between the two germline ends.

This chain uses TRBV7-9 with TRBJ1-5, with D possibly being TRBD1 (5 bases). This CDR3 spans 15 amino acids. V was pared by 2 bases and J by 1 base, with 9 bases between. The germline CDR1 and CDR2 sequences are SEHNR and FQNEAQ (reference sequence). The CDR3 coding sequence is TGTGCCAGCAGCTTAAAAGGGGCGAGCAATCAGCCCCAGCATTTT. Amino acid sequence: CASSLKGASNQPQHF.

The chain combines TRBV2 with TRBJ1-4, with 9 bases aligning to TRBD1. Unmatched junction bases numbered 12, after V lost 10 bases and J lost 3 bases. Germline loops: CDR1 SNHLY, CDR2 FYNNEI. CDR3 length equals 16 residues. CDR3 amino acids: CAKEGDRDHSNEKLFF. The CDR3 DNA reads TGTGCCAAAGAGGGGGACAGGGACCACTCTAATGAAAAACTGTTTTTT.

This CDR3 is CASSQDRGNEKLFF. Written as DNA, the CDR3 is TGTGCCAGCAGCCAAGACAGGGGTAATGAAAAACTGTTTTTT. The chain recombines TRBV3-1 (or the pseudogene TRBV3-2) with TRBJ1-4; weak D call: TRBD1 (6 bases). Trimming removed 0 bases from V and 4 bases from J, with 6 bases in between. CDR3 length: 14 residues. CDR1 is LGHDT and CDR2 is YNNKEL in the germline V gene (reference sequence).

The genes are TRBV5-1 and TRBJ2-7; 8 positions agree with TRBD2. V lost 4 bases and J lost 1; bases outside the gene matches: 10. Germline V gene sequence: CDR1 SGHRS, CDR2 YFSETQ. The CDR3 is 16 residues long. As DNA, the CDR3 is TGCGCCAGCAGCCTCGGAAGCGGGGGCCGTTCCTACGAGCAGTACTTC. As protein: CASSLGSGGRSYEQYF.

The chain employs TRBV24-1 and TRBJ2-5; TRBD1 matches 7 bases. Germline-derived CDR1 and CDR2 are KGHDR and SFDVKD. CDR3 length: 14 residues. Trimming took 6 bases from V and 1 from J; bases not matched to a gene: 4. The CDR3 here is CATSQGGLQETQYF. The CDR3 bases are TGTGCCACCAGTCAAGGGGGCCTCCAAGAGACCCAGTACTTC.

The chain links TRBV4-1 to TRBJ2-5; 9 bases line up with TRBD2. With 4 bases clipped from V and 2 bases from J, the junction kept 2 bases outside the gene matches. The CDR3 length is 14 residues. Germline V gives CDR1 MGHRA, CDR2 YSYEKL. The CDR3 nucleotides read TGCGCCAGCAGCCGTACTAGCGGGCAAGAGACCCAGTACTTC. Its protein product is CASSRTSGQETQYF.

The chain uses TRBV7-9 and TRBJ2-5, with 11 positions matching TRBD1. CDR1 is SEHNR and CDR2 is FQNEAQ in the germline V gene (reference sequence). With 5 bases clipped from V and 5 bases from J, the junction kept 4 bases outside the gene matches. The CDR3 has 14 amino acids. CDR3: CASSAGQGGETQYF. The CDR3, as DNA: TGTGCCAGCAGCGCGGGACAGGGGGGGGAGACCCAGTACTTC.